This T cell receptor beta chain was sequenced for a study of blood T cell repertoires in COVID-19. At the level of the study: Material from acute and convalescent COVID-19 was sourced from the United States, Italy and Spain. From T cells, B-cell-depleted T cells, or PBMCs came the material, which was cDNA or gDNA.

How the authors handled the data: Reference gene primer amplification gave nucleated cell count estimates. Data came from immunoSEQ multiplex PCR; TCRdb stores just in-frame clones and leaves some out. The V and J calls and clone size were taken over from that table, and D and trimming were inferred from the DNA. The table includes hundreds of thousands of clones, approximately 90% detected once. This CDR3 is built from 15 residues. V dropped 3 bases and J dropped 1 base, with 13 bases sitting between them. Germline loops: CDR1 SGDLS, CDR2 YYNGEE. The sequenced sample consisted of peripheral blood. The chain couples TRBV9 to TRBJ1-2; D might be TRBD1 (6 bases). This receptor was taken from a young man with active or convalescent COVID-19. CDR3 nucleotide sequence: TGTGCCAGCAGCGGGTCAGGGGACCGTAACTATGGCTACACCTTC. It is translated as CASSGSGDRNYGYTF. Complete variable domain (other parts from reference TRBV9 and TRBJ1-2): DSGVTQTPKHLITATGQRVTLRCSPRSGDLSVYWYQQSLDQGLQFLIQYYNGEERAKGNILERFSAQQFPDLHSELNLSSLELGDSALYFCASSGSGDRNYGYTFGSGTRLTVV.